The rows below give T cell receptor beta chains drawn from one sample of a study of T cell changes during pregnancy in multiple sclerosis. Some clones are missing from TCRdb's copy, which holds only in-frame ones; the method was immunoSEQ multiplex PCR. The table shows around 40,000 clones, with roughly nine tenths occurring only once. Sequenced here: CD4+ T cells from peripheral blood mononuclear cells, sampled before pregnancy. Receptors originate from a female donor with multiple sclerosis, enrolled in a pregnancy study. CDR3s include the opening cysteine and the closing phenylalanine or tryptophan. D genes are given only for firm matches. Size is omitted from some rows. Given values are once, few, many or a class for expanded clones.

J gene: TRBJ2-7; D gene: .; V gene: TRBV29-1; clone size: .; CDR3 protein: CSVVPPDNEQYF; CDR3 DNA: TGCAGCGTTGTGCCGCCGGACAACGAGCAGTACTTC
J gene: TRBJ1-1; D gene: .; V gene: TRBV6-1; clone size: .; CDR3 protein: CASSSLGGNTEAFF; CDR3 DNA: TGTGCCAGCAGTTCCCTGGGGGGGAACACTGAAGCTTTCTTT
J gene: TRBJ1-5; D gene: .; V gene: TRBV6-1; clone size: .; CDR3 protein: CASRATGQVRQPQHF; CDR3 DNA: TGTGCCAGCAGAGCAACAGGGCAGGTAAGGCAGCCCCAGCATTTT
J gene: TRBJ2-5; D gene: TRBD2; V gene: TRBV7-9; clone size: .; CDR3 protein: CASSLGGPAGGQETQYF; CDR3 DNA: TGTGCCAGCAGCTTAGGAGGGCCGGCGGGGGGACAAGAGACCCAGTACTTC
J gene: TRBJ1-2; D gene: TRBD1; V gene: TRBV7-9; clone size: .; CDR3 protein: CASSSPGGTGAVEGYTF; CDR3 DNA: TGTGCCAGCAGCTCGCCGGGTGGGACAGGGGCTGTGGAGGGCTACACCTTC
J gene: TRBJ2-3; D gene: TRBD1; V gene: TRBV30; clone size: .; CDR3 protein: CAWRLRGQRTQYF; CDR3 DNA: TGTGCCTGGAGATTAAGGGGACAGCGTACGCAGTATTTT
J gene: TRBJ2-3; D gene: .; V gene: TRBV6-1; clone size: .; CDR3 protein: CASSVATSTDTQYF; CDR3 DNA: TGTGCCAGCAGTGTAGCTACTAGTACAGATACGCAGTATTTT
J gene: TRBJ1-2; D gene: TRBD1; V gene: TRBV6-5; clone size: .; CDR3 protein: CASSYSTGGVEGGYTF; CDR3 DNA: TGTGCCAGCAGTTACTCGACAGGGGGCGTTGAGGGTGGCTACACCTTC
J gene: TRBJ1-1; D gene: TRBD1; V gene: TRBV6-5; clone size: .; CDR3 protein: CASSYFQGAGNTEAFF; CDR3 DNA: TGTGCCAGCAGTTACTTCCAGGGGGCAGGGAACACTGAAGCTTTCTTT
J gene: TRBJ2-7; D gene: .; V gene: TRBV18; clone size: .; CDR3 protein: CASSPSLSYEQYF; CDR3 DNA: TGTGCCAGCTCACCAAGCCTGTCCTACGAGCAGTACTTC
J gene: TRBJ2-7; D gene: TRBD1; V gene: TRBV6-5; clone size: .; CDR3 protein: CASSPDRGFYEQYF; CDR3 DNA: TGTGCCAGCAGTCCGGACAGGGGATTCTACGAGCAGTACTTC
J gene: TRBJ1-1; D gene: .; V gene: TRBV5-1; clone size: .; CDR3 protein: CASRLALLGGTEAFF; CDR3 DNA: TGCGCCAGCAGATTGGCCCTCTTAGGGGGTACTGAAGCTTTCTTT
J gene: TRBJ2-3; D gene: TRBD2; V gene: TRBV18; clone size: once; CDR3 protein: CASSPPKIAGGDTQYF; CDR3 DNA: TGTGCCAGCTCACCACCGAAGATAGCGGGGGGAGATACGCAGTATTTT
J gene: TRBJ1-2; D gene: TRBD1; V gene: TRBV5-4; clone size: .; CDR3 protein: CASSSGQLNYGYTF; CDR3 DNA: TGTGCCAGCAGCTCGGGACAGCTTAACTATGGCTACACCTTC
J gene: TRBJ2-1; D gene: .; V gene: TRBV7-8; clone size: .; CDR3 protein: CASSLVQGEQFF; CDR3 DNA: TGTGCCAGCAGCTTAGTTCAGGGTGAGCAGTTCTTC
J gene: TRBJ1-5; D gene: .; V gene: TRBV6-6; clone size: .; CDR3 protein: CASSQESPGSNQPQHF; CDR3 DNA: TGTGCCAGCTCCCAGGAGTCCCCAGGGAGCAATCAGCCCCAGCATTTT
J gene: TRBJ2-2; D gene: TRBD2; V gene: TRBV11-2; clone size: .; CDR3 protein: CASSLKRDHTGELFF; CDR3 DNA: TGTGCCAGCAGCTTAAAGCGGGATCACACCGGGGAGCTGTTTTTT
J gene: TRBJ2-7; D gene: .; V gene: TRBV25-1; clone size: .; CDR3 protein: CASSEFGDEQYF; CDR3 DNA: TGTGCCAGCAGTGAATTCGGGGACGAGCAGTACTTC
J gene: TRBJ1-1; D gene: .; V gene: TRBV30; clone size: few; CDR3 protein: CAWSMRSEAFF; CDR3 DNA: TGTGCCTGGAGCATGAGGTCTGAAGCTTTCTTT
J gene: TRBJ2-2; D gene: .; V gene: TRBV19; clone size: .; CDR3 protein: CASSSAGAGTGELFF; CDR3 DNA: TGTGCCAGTAGCTCGGCGGGGGCGGGCACCGGGGAGCTGTTTTTT
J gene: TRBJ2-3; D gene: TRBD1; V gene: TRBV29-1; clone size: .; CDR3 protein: CSAKTARDRGTDTQYF; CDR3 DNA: TGCAGCGCAAAGACGGCCCGGGACAGGGGAACAGATACGCAGTATTTT
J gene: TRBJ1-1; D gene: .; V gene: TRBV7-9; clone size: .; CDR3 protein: CASRGPGNLEAFF; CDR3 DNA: TGTGCCAGCAGAGGACCGGGGAACCTTGAAGCTTTCTTT
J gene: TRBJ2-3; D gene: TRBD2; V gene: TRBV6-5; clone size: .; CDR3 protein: CASSLTAGGLTDTQYF; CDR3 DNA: TGTGCCAGCAGTTTAACAGCGGGGGGGCTAACAGATACGCAGTATTTT
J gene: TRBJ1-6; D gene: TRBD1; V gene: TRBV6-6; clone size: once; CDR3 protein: CASRPGTGPNSPLHF; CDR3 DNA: TGTGCCAGCAGACCCGGGACAGGGCCGAATTCACCCCTCCACTTT
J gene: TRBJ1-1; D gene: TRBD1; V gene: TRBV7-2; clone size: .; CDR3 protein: CASSPRGRWGEAFF; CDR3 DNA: TGTGCCAGCAGCCCGAGGGGGCGCTGGGGTGAAGCTTTCTTT
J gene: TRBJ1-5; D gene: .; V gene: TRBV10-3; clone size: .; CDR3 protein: CAISESRESNQPQHF; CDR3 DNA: TGTGCCATCAGTGAGTCACGGGAGAGCAATCAGCCCCAGCATTTT
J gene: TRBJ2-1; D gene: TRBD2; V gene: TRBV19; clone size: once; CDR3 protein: CASSILAGQVMNEQFF; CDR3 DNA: TGTGCCAGTAGTATTCTAGCGGGGCAAGTCATGAATGAGCAGTTCTTC
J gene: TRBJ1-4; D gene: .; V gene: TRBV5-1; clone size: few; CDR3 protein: CASSLHPQGSGKLFF; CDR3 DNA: TGCGCCAGCAGCTTGCACCCCCAGGGAAGTGGAAAACTGTTTTTT
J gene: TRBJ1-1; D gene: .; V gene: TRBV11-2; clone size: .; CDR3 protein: CASSSRVNTEAFF; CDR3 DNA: TGTGCCAGCAGCTCCCGGGTTAACACTGAAGCTTTCTTT
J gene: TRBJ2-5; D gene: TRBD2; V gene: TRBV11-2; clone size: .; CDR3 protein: CASSLTLLAGGQETQYF; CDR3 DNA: TGTGCCAGCAGCCTCACGCTACTAGCGGGGGGCCAAGAGACCCAGTACTTC
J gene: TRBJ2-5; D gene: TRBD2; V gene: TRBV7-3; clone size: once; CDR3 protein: CASSPSGGYGETQYF; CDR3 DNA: TGTGCCAGCAGCCCCTCGGGGGGTTATGGAGAGACCCAGTACTTC
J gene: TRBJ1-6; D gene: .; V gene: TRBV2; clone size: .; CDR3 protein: CASSAGGSPLHF; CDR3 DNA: TGTGCCAGCAGTGCGGGTGGTTCACCCCTCCACTTT
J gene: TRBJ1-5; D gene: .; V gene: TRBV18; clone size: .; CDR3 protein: CASSPKAGRTNQPQHF; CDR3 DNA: TGTGCCAGCTCACCAAAGGCAGGGAGGACCAATCAGCCCCAGCATTTT
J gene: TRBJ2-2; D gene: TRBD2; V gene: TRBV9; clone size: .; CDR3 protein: CASTRGDWVTGELFF; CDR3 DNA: TGTGCCAGCACCCGGGGGGATTGGGTCACCGGGGAGCTGTTTTTT
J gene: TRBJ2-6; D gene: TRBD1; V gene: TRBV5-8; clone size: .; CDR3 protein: CAGSSDRAAGANVLTF; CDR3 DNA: TGTGCCGGGTCCTCAGACAGGGCTGCCGGGGCCAACGTCCTGACTTTC
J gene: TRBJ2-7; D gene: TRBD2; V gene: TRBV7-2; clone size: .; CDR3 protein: CASSFYTSGGPYEQYF; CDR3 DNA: TGTGCCAGCAGCTTTTATACTAGCGGGGGGCCCTACGAGCAGTACTTC
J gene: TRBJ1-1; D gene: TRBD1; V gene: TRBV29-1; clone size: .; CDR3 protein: CSAYRGGNTEAFF; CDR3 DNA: TGCAGCGCGTACAGGGGTGGGAACACTGAAGCTTTCTTT